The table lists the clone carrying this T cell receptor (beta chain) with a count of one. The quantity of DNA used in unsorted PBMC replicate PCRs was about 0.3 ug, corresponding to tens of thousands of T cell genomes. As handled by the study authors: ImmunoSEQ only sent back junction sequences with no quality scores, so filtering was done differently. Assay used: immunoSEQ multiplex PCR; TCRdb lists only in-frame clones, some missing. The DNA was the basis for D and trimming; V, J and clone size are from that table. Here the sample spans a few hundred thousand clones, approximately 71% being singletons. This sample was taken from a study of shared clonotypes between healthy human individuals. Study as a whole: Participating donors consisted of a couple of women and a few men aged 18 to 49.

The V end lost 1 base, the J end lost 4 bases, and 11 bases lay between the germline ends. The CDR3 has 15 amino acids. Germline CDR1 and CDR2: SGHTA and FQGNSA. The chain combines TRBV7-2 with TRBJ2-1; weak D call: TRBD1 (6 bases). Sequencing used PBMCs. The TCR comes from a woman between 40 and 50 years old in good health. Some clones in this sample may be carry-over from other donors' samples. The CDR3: CASSLGGGRYNEQFF. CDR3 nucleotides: TGTGCCAGCAGCTTAGGAGGGGGAAGATACAATGAGCAGTTCTTC.